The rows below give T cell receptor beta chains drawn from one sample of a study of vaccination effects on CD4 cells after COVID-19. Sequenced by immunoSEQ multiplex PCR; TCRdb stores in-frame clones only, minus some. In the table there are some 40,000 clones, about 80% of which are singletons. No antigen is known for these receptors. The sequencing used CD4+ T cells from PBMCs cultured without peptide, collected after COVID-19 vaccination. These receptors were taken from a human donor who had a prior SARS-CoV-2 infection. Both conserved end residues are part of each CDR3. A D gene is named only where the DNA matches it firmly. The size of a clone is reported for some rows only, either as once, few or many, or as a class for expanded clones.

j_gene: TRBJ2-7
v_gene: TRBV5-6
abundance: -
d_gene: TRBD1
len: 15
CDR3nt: TGTGCCAGCAGCTTCCGGGACAGGGAGGTCTACGAGCAGTACTTC
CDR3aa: CASSFRDREVYEQYF

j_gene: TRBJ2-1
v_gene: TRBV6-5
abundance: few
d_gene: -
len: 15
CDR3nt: TGTGCCAGCAGGGGACCGGTCCAATTAGGCGGTGAGCAGTTCTTC
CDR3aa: CASRGPVQLGGEQFF

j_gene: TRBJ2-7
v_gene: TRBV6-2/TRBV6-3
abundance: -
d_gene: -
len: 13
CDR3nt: TGTGCCAGCAGTTCCCGACGGACCTACGAGCAGTACTTC
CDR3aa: CASSSRRTYEQYF

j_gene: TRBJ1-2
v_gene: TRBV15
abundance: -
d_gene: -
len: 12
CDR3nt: TGTGCCACCAGCGGGGCAGGCTATGGCTACACCTTC
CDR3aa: CATSGAGYGYTF

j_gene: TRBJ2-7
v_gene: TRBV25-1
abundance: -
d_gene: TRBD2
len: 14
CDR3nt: TGTGCCACCGAGACTAGCGGGAAGGCCTACGAGCAGTACTTC
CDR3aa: CATETSGKAYEQYF

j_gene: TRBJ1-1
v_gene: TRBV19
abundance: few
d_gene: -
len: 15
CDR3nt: TGTGCCAGTAGCTATAGTTGGCGAAAGGTAACTGAAGCTTTCTTT
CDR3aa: CASSYSWRKVTEAFF

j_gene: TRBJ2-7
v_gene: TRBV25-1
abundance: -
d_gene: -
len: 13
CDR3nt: TGTGCCAGCAGTGATTCCCCCCAGGCCCGGCAGTACTTC
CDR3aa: CASSDSPQARQYF

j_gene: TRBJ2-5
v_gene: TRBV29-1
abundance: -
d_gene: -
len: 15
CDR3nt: TGCAGCGTTGAAGGAGGGTTTAACAGTCAAGAGACCCAGTACTTC
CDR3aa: CSVEGGFNSQETQYF

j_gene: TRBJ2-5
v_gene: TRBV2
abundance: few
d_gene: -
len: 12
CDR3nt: TGTGCCAGCAGTTCGAACCAAGAGACCCAGTACTTC
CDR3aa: CASSSNQETQYF

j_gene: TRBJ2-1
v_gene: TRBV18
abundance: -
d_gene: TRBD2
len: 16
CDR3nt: TGTGCCAGCTCACCGCGGACTAGCGGGAGGGAGGAGGAGCAGTTCTTC
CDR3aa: CASSPRTSGREEEQFF

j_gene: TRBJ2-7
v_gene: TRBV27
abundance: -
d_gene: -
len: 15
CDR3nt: TGTGCCAGCAGTTTAATACCGGGGAACTCCTACGAGCAGTACTTC
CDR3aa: CASSLIPGNSYEQYF

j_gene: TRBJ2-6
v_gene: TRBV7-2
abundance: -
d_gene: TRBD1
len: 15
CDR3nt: TGTGCCAGCAGCTATACAGGGGCTGGGGCCAACGTCCTGACTTTC
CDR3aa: CASSYTGAGANVLTF

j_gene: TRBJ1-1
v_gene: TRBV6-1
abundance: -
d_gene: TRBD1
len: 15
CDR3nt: TGTGCCAGCAGTTTCGCCGACCGACAGGGGGCTGAAGCTTTCTTT
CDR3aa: CASSFADRQGAEAFF

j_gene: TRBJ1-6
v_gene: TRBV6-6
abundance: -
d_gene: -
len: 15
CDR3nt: TGTGCCAGCGCGAGTAATGGCCCTCAGAATTCACCCCTCCACTTT
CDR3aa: CASASNGPQNSPLHF

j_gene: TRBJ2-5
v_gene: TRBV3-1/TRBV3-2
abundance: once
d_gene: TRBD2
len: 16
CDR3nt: TGTGCCAGCAGCCAAGCTCCTCCTAGCGGGAGAGAGACCCAGTACTTC
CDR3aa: CASSQAPPSGRETQYF

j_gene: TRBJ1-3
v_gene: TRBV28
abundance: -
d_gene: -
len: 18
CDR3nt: TGTGCCAGCAGTTTACCGGGTGGGGGGGGATTAGCCGGAAACACCATATATTTT
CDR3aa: CASSLPGGGGLAGNTIYF

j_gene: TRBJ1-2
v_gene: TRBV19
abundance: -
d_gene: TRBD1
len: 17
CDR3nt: TGTGCCAGTAGTCCTGCGGGACAGGGGGCTTTTTTACGTGGCTACACCTTC
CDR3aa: CASSPAGQGAFLRGYTF

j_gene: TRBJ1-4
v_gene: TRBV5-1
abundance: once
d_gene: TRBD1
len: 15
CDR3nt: TGCGCCAGCAGCTCGTGGACAGGGGGTTTTGAAAAACTGTTTTTT
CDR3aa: CASSSWTGGFEKLFF

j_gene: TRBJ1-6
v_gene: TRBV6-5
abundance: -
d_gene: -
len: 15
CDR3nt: TGTGCCAGCAGCCGTGAGACAGCCTATAATTCACCCCTCCACTTT
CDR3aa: CASSRETAYNSPLHF

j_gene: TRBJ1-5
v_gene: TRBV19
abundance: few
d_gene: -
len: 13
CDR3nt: TGTGCCAGTAGTACCATCGACAATCAGCCCCAGCATTTT
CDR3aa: CASSTIDNQPQHF

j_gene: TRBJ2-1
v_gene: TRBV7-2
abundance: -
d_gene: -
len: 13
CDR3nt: TGTGCCAGCAGCTTAAACCGGGCGGACGAGCAGTTCTTC
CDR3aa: CASSLNRADEQFF

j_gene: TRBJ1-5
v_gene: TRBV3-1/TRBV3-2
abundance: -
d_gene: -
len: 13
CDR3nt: TGTGCCAGCAGCCAAGCCGCAAGACAGCCCCAGCATTTT
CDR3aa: CASSQAARQPQHF

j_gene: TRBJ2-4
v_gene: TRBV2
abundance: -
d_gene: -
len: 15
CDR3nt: TGTGCCAGCGTCCCAGGGTATGGCGCCAAAAACATTCAGTACTTC
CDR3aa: CASVPGYGAKNIQYF

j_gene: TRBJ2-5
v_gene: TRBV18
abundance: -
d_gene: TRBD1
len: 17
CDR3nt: TGTGCCAGCTCACCAAACCCGGGACAGGGGGACCAAGAGACCCAGTACTTC
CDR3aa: CASSPNPGQGDQETQYF

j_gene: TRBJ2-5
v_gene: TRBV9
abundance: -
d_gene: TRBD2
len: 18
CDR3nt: TGTGCCAGCAGCGTAGCTACTTCCACTAGCGGGTCACAAGAGACCCAGTACTTC
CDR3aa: CASSVATSTSGSQETQYF

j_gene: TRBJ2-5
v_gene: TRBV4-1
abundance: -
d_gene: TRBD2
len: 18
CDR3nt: TGCGCCAGCAGCCAAGATATCGGGGCTAGCGGGGCCCAAGAGACCCAGTACTTC
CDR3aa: CASSQDIGASGAQETQYF

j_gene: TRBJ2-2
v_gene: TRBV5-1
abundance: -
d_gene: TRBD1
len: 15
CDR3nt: TGCGCCAGCAGCTCCGGGACAGGGGACACCGGGGAGCTGTTTTTT
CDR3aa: CASSSGTGDTGELFF

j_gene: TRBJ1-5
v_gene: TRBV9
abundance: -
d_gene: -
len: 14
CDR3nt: TGTGCCAGCAGCCCACAGGGAGAGTATCAGCCCCAGCATTTT
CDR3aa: CASSPQGEYQPQHF

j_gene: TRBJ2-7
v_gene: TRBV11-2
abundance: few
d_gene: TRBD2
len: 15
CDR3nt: TGTGCCAGCAGCTTAGGCGGGAGTCCCTCCTACGAGCAGTACTTC
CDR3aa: CASSLGGSPSYEQYF

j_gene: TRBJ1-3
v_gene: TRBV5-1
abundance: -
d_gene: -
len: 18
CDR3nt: TGCGCCAGCAGCTTGGAGCCTGAGGTTAACTACTCTGGAAACACCATATATTTT
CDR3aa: CASSLEPEVNYSGNTIYF

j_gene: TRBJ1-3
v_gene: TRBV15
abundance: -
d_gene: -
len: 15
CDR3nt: TGTGCCACCAGCAGAGGACGGGGTAGGGGAAACACCATATATTTT
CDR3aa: CATSRGRGRGNTIYF

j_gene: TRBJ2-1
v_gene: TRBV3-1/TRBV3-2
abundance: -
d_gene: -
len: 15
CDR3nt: TGTGCCAGCAGCCAACCCGGGAATTCCCACAATGAGCAGTTCTTC
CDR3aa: CASSQPGNSHNEQFF

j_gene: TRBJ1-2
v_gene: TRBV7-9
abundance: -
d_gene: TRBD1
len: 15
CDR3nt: TGTGCCAGCAGCTTAGAAGGGGGACAGTCAGATGGCTACACCTTC
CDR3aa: CASSLEGGQSDGYTF

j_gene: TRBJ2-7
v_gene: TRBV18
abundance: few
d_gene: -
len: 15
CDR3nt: TGTGCCAGCTCACCACCGGGACTCAATCGGTACGAGCAGTACTTC
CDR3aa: CASSPPGLNRYEQYF

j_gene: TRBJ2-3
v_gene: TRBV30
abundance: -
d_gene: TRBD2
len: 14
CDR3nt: TGTGCCTGGGCGGGGGGAGGGGGGACAGATACGCAGTATTTT
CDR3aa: CAWAGGGGTDTQYF

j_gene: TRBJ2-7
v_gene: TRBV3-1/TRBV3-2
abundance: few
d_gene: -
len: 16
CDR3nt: TGTGCCAGCAGCGACCCGGGCAGCGGACCCTCCTACGAGCAGTACTTC
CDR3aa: CASSDPGSGPSYEQYF

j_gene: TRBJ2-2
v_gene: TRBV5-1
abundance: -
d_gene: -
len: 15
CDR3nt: TGCGCCAGCAGCTTGGCCCTAACAGTAGGCGGGGAGCTGTTTTTT
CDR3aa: CASSLALTVGGELFF

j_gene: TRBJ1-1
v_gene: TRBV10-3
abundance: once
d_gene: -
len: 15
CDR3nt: TGTGCCATCAGTGAGTCGTCAGGGGTAGACACTGAAGCTTTCTTT
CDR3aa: CAISESSGVDTEAFF

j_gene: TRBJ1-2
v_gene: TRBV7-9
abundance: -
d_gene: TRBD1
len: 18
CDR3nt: TGTGCCAGCAGCTTAAGGGGGCCCACAAATCCCGGAATGGGGGGCTACACCTTC
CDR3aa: CASSLRGPTNPGMGGYTF

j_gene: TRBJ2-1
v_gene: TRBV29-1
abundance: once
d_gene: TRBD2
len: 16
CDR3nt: TGCAGCGCATTGAGGCTAGCGGGGGGGCCCCACAATGAGCAGTTCTTC
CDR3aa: CSALRLAGGPHNEQFF